The 31 T cell receptor beta chains listed next were all sequenced from one sample in a study of blood T cells in healthy people across ages. Through a sample-barcoded 5' primer and a J-beta primer mix, a second PCR was run for about 6 to 12 cycles. MiXCR, applied by TCRdb to the 5' RACE reads, yields one record per CDR3 protein. The repertoire consists of about a million distinct CDR3 sequences, with about two fifths occurring once and the leading ten covering under 15%. Specimen: blood. These receptors all come from a man in his late teens or twenties in good health.

The V and J genes are TRBV7-9 and TRBJ1-4; no definite D call. The CDR3 contains 15 residues. V was shortened by 1 base and J by 5 bases, with 11 bases between the two germline ends. Germline assignment: CDR1 SEHNR and CDR2 FQNEAQ (reference sequence). The CDR3 region is CASSLEAGANEKLFF. The CDR3 coding sequence is TGTGCCAGCAGCTTAGAGGCAGGCGCAAATGAAAAACTGTTTTTT.

This clonotype was detected a few times. The rearrangement uses TRBV6-5 and TRBJ2-7, with D perhaps given as TRBD1 or TRBD2 (6 bases each). The germline CDR1 and CDR2 sequences are MNHEY and SVGAGI. V was clipped by 10 bases and J by 3 bases, with 16 bases between them. The CDR3 loop spans 13 amino acids. For the CDR3, the DNA is TGTGCCACTAGGGGGGCAGGGGTCTACGAGCAGTACTTC. This sequence encodes CATRGAGVYEQYF.

There are a few counts of this clonotype. J is TRBJ2-3 and V is TRBV30; 11 positions match TRBD1. The CDR3 totals 15 residues. Looked up from germline, CDR1 is GTSNPN and CDR2 is SVGIG (reference sequence). With 0 bases clipped from V and 3 bases from J, the junction kept 2 bases outside the gene matches. The CDR3 protein is CAWSVDRGHTDTQYF. CDR3 DNA sequence: TGTGCCTGGAGTGTGGACAGGGGGCATACAGATACGCAGTATTTT.

The chain has TRBV7-6 and TRBJ1-4, with D perhaps TRBD1 (5 bases). This CDR3 region has 15 residues. Germline CDR1 and CDR2: SGHVS and FNYEAQ. The V and J ends lost 5 bases and 4 bases respectively, with 14 bases between them. The CDR3 bases are TGTGCCAGCAGCCCTTTCGGGGCTAATAATGAAAAACTGTTTTTT. Its protein product is CASSPFGANNEKLFF.

A few counts support this clonotype. This sequence joins TRBV29-1 and TRBJ2-1; TRBD1 might be the D (5 bases). The J call may be faulty, since TRBJ2-7 better matches the DNA end. The germline V gene encodes CDR1 SQVTM and CDR2 ANQGSEA. CDR3 size: 14 residues. This CDR3 reads CSVGTGRSYNEQYF. CDR3 bases: TGCAGCGTTGGAACAGGACGCTCCTACAATGAGCAGTACTTC.

This clonotype was seen a handful of times. V and J are TRBV27 and TRBJ2-7; TRBD2 is a possible D gene (5 bases). The germline V and J ends were trimmed by 8 bases and 4 bases, with 6 bases remaining between them. Germline CDR1 is MNHEY and CDR2 is SMNVEV (reference sequence). This CDR3 has 10 amino acids. The CDR3, as DNA: TGTGCCAGCGGACTTTACGAGCAGTACTTC. This translates into CASGLYEQYF.

In its sample, this clonotype was seen once. The rearrangement uses TRBV5-4 and TRBJ1-6, with D possibly matching TRBD1 (6 bases). Trimming cost V 5 bases and J 6 bases, with 15 bases left between them. Germline CDR1 and CDR2: SGHNT and YYREEE (reference sequence). This CDR3 has 15 residues. CDR3 sequence: CASSIDGRGNSPLHF. The CDR3 DNA reads TGTGCCAGCAGTATTGATGGCAGGGGTAATTCACCCCTCCACTTT. Looking up the rest from reference TRBV5-4 and TRBJ1-6 gives the full variable domain: ETGVTQSPTHLIKTRGQQVTLRCSSQSGHNTVSWYQQALGQGPQFIFQYYREEENGRGNFPPRFSGLQFPNYSSELNVNALELDDSALYLCASSIDGRGNSPLHFGNGTRLTVT.

The chain uses TRBV5-5 and TRBJ2-3, with a tentative D call TRBD1 (7 bases). The germline V gene encodes CDR1 SGHKS and CDR2 YYEKEE (reference sequence). The length of the CDR3 is 13 residues. V lost 5 bases and J lost 6, with 13 bases in between. The CDR3 protein is CASREGQRDTQYF. In DNA form, the CDR3 reads TGTGCCAGCAGGGAGGGACAGCGGGATACGCAGTATTTT.

The CDR3 DNA sequence: TGTGCCAGCAGTTGGGGTTTGGGACAGGGGAATGAAAAACTGTTTTTT. It specifies CASSWGLGQGNEKLFF. The chain carries TRBV12-3 or TRBV12-4 and TRBJ1-4; TRBD1 matches 10 bases. CDR3 size: 16 residues. Trimming removed 4 bases from V and 5 bases from J; junction bases left unmatched: 7.

Of note for this clonotype: This may stem from a read error, because a much larger clone lies one nucleotide away. The rearrangement links TRBV4-3 to TRBJ2-1; 7 positions agree with TRBD2. The J call could be wrong; TRBJ2-7 is a better fit for the DNA end. The germline gives CDR1 LGHNA, CDR2 YSLEER. The CDR3 covers 16 residues. CDR3 loop: CASSQVWLAVDNEQYF. The CDR3, as DNA: TGCGCCAGCAGCCAAGTTTGGCTAGCGGTGGACAATGAGCAGTACTTC.

This clonotype appeared a single time. The chain employs TRBV30 and TRBJ1-2; no clear D. Trimming removed 3 bases from V and 2 bases from J, with 10 bases in between. The CDR3 contains 13 residues. Germline CDR1 GTSNPN, CDR2 SVGIG (reference sequence). The CDR3 DNA reads as TGTGCCTGGAGCCCCGGGGTGAACTATGGCTACACCTTC. It is translated as CAWSPGVNYGYTF.

The chain uses TRBV4-1 and TRBJ2-3; 8 bases line up with TRBD2. Looked up from germline, CDR1 is MGHRA and CDR2 is YSYEKL. V shed 1 base and J 10 bases; nucleotides not matched to a gene: 25. This CDR3 comprises 20 residues. CDR3 bases: TGCGCCAGCAGCCAAGCCCCCTTAATTACCGGGACTAGTCCTACGGATGCGCAGTATTTT. Translating it yields CASSQAPLITGTSPTDAQYF.

The rearrangement uses TRBV14 and TRBJ2-5; a possible D gene is TRBD1 (6 bases). The J call is in doubt because the DNA end fits TRBJ2-7 better. This CDR3 contains 13 residues. The germline gives CDR1 SGHDN, CDR2 FVKESK. CDR3 protein: CASSGTKPYEQYF. Here the CDR3 DNA reads TGTGCCAGCAGCGGGACAAAACCTTACGAGCAGTACTTC.

The chain links TRBV12-3 or TRBV12-4 to TRBJ2-3; D is possibly TRBD1 or TRBD2 (5 bases each). The CDR3 is made up of 14 amino acids. V was clipped by 6 bases and J by 2 bases, with 12 bases between them. The CDR3 nucleotides are TGTGCCAGCAGCGGGGACCACTCCACAGATACGCAGTATTTT. It yields the protein CASSGDHSTDTQYF.

This clonotype appeared a few times. The genes are TRBV7-9 and TRBJ2-4; 10 bases fit TRBD1. Looked up from germline, CDR1 is SEHNR and CDR2 is FQNEAQ (reference sequence). The trim removed 5 bases at V and 0 bases at J, leaving 10 bases unmatched. The CDR3 is 18 amino acids. CDR3 in DNA: TGTGCCAGCAGCGGACCGGGACAGGGGTCAATAGCCAAAAACATTCAGTACTTC. It yields the protein CASSGPGQGSIAKNIQYF.

The chain employs TRBV27 and TRBJ2-3; TRBD2 matches 11 bases. The CDR3 runs 15 residues. Trimming at V came to 7 bases and at J to 5 bases, leaving 8 bases not matched to a gene. The germline V gene encodes CDR1 MNHEY and CDR2 SMNVEV (reference sequence). The CDR3 sequence is CASTLTSGGVDTQYF. CDR3 nucleotide sequence: TGTGCCAGCACCCTCACTAGCGGGGGTGTAGATACGCAGTATTTT.

This clonotype was counted only a few times. This rearrangement joins TRBV3-1 to TRBJ1-4, with D perhaps TRBD1 (5 bases). The length of the CDR3 is 15 residues. V was clipped by 1 base and J by 3 bases, with 9 bases between them. In germline, CDR1 is LGHDT, CDR2 YNNKEL (reference sequence). Here the CDR3 reads CASSQAGVANEKLFF. Written as DNA, the CDR3 is TGTGCCAGCAGCCAAGCGGGGGTTGCTAATGAAAAACTGTTTTTT.

On this clonotype: This may be a read error, as it is one base from a much larger clone. The gene calls are TRBV20-1 and TRBJ2-1; D gene uncertain. The CDR3 is 13 amino acids. Germline CDR1 is DFQATT and CDR2 is SNEGSKA (reference sequence). Trimming left V 6 bases short and J 5 bases short, with 14 bases between. The CDR3 sequence is CSARPLGNNEQFF. CDR3 nucleotide sequence: TGCAGTGCCCGGCCTTTAGGGAACAATGAGCAGTTCTTC.

This chain joins TRBV6-6 and TRBJ2-7; 9 positions agree with TRBD1. The CDR3 totals 14 residues. J gave up 2 bases and V 6 bases, and 5 bases lay outside the gene matches. Germline CDR1 MNHNY, CDR2 SVGAGI (reference sequence). Here the CDR3 reads CASRTGTGPYEQYF. As DNA, the CDR3 is TGTGCCAGCAGAACCGGGACAGGGCCCTACGAGCAGTACTTC.

The genes are TRBV10-2 and TRBJ1-2; 7 bases are a match to TRBD1. V was pared by 3 bases and J by 1 base, with 5 bases of the junction left unmatched. The germline V gene encodes CDR1 WSHSY and CDR2 SAAADI. The length of the CDR3 is 15 residues. Here the CDR3 reads CASSEGQVINYGYTF. The DNA of the CDR3 is TGCGCCAGCAGTGAAGGACAGGTGATTAACTATGGCTACACCTTC.

This clonotype has at least ten counts. This chain uses TRBV12-3 or TRBV12-4 with TRBJ1-1; D is perhaps TRBD1 (6 bases). The CDR3 runs to 15 residues. Trimming shortened V by 3 bases and J by 5 bases, and 16 bases separated the two germline ends. In DNA, the CDR3 is TGTGCCAGCAGTTTTTGGGCCAGGGGAAGTACTGAAGCTTTCTTT. It translates to CASSFWARGSTEAFF.

This clonotype was observed a few times. This chain links TRBV4-1 with TRBJ2-1; tentatively, D is TRBD2 (5 bases). Germline-derived CDR1 and CDR2 are MGHRA and YSYEKL. The ends were cut back, 0 bases at V and 3 bases at J, with 15 bases in the middle. CDR3 length: 17 amino acids. The CDR3 is CASSQEGGGFHYNEQFF. The DNA of the CDR3 is TGCGCCAGCAGCCAAGAGGGTGGAGGTTTCCACTACAATGAGCAGTTCTTC.

This chain uses TRBV7-9 with TRBJ1-1, with a weak D call TRBD1 (5 bases). Germline values: CDR1 SEHNR, CDR2 FQNEAQ (reference sequence). V lost 4 bases to trimming and J lost 0 bases, with 12 bases between them. The CDR3 runs to 15 residues. This chain's CDR3 is CASSSWGDLNTEAFF. The DNA for the CDR3 is TGTGCCAGCAGCTCCTGGGGCGATCTGAACACTGAAGCTTTCTTT.

This clonotype was seen more than once but under ten times. The chain is built from TRBV20-1 and TRBJ2-1; no clear D gene. Germline assignment: CDR1 DFQATT and CDR2 SNEGSKA (reference sequence). The length of the CDR3 is 11 residues. The germline V and J ends were trimmed by 5 bases and 3 bases, with 5 bases remaining between them. CDR3 nucleotide sequence: TGCAGTGCTGCCTACTACAATGAGCAGTTCTTC. Protein product: CSAAYYNEQFF.

This clonotype came up a few times. This chain uses TRBV3-1 with TRBJ2-7; D possibly corresponds to TRBD1 (6 bases). This CDR3 contains 15 residues. Between the trimmed V and J ends, which lost 1 base and 5 bases, there was a span of 15 bases. CDR1 LGHDT and CDR2 YNNKEL come from the germline V gene (reference sequence). In nucleotides, the CDR3 is TGTGCCAGCAGCCAAGGGTATCAACAGGGCAACGAGCAGTACTTC. It encodes CASSQGYQQGNEQYF.

This clonotype was picked up a small number of times. V gene TRBV4-3 combines with J gene TRBJ1-6, with 8 bases that match TRBD1. CDR3 length: 17 amino acids. Germline assignment: CDR1 LGHNA and CDR2 YSLEER. V lost 1 base and J lost 0; bases outside the gene matches: 2. CDR3 sequence reads: CASSQGTGGSYNSPLHF. The CDR3 DNA reads TGCGCCAGCAGCCAAGGTACAGGGGGCTCCTATAATTCACCCCTCCACTTT.

J is TRBJ1-2 and V is TRBV20-1; no definite D call. This CDR3 has 14 residues. The V end lost 3 bases, the J end lost 0 bases, and 11 bases lay between the germline ends. The V gene's germline CDR1 is DFQATT and CDR2 SNEGSKA (reference sequence). The CDR3 DNA reads as TGCAGTGCTAGGATCGTGCAAGCTAACTATGGCTACACCTTC. As protein: CSARIVQANYGYTF.

The chain couples TRBV12-3 or TRBV12-4 to TRBJ1-1, with D tentatively TRBD1 (6 bases). This CDR3 is 18 amino acids long. V lost 2 bases, J lost 2 bases, and 21 bases lay in between. CDR3 sequence (DNA): TGTGCCAGCAGTTTACGGGGGCCCGGTAGGGAAGATAACACTGAAGCTTTCTTT. Translating it yields CASSLRGPGREDNTEAFF.

This clonotype was observed a handful of times. The chain recombines TRBV27 with TRBJ2-1; tentatively, D is TRBD1 (6 bases). Trimming shortened V by 5 bases and J by 8 bases, and 16 bases separated the two germline ends. The germline V gene encodes CDR1 MNHEY and CDR2 SMNVEV (reference sequence). The CDR3 spans 14 residues. The CDR3 here is CASSDRQTWDEQFF. CDR3 bases: TGTGCCAGCAGTGACAGGCAGACCTGGGATGAGCAGTTCTTC.

The chain joins TRBV25-1 to TRBJ2-3; D gene uncertain. Germline lookup yields CDR1 MGHDK and CDR2 SYGVNS. The CDR3 runs 15 residues. Trimming took off 2 bases at V and 0 bases at J, with 9 bases between the two ends. CDR3 loop: CASSEDKTSTDTQYF. Here the CDR3 DNA reads TGTGCCAGCAGTGAAGACAAGACTAGCACAGATACGCAGTATTTT.

This clonotype was counted at least ten times. This chain joins TRBV7-9 and TRBJ1-6; the D is unclear. In germline, CDR1 is SEHNR, CDR2 FQNEAQ (reference sequence). This CDR3 spans 15 amino acids. The V end was cut by 5 bases, the J end by 0 bases, with 8 bases between. Here the CDR3 DNA reads TGTGCCAGCAGCCCCTCGAGCTCCTATAATTCACCCCTCCACTTT. Translating gives CASSPSSSYNSPLHF.